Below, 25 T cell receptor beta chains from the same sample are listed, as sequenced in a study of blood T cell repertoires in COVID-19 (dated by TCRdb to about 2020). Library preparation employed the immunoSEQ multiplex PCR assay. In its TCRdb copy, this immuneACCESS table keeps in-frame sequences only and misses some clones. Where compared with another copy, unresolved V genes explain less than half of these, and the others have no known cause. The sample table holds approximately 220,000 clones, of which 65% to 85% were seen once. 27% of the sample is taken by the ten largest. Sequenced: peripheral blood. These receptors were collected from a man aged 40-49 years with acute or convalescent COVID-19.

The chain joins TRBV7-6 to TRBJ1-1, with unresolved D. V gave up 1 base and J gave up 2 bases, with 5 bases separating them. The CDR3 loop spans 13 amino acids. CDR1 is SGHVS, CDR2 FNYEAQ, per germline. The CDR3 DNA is TGTGCCAGCAGCTTAGGAGAAAACACTGAAGCTTTCTTT. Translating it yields CASSLGENTEAFF.

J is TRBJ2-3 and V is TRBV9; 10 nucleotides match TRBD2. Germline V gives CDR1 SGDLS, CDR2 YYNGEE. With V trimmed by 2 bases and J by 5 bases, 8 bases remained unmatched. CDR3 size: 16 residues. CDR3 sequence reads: CASSVGLAGVGDTQYF. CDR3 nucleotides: TGTGCCAGCAGCGTGGGGCTAGCGGGAGTAGGAGATACGCAGTATTTT.

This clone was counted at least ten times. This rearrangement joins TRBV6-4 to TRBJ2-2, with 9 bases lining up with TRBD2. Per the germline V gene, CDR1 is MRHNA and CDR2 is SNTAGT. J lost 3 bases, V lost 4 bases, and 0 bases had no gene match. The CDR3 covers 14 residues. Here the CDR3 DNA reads TGTGCCAGCAGTGTAGCGGGAGACACCGGGGAGCTGTTTTTT. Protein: CASSVAGDTGELFF.

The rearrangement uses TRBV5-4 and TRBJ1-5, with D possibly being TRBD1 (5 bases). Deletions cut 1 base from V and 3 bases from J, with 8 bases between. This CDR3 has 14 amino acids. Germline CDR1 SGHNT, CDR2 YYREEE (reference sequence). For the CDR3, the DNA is TGTGCCAGCAGCTTGCAGGGACTCAATCAGCCCCAGCATTTT. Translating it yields CASSLQGLNQPQHF.

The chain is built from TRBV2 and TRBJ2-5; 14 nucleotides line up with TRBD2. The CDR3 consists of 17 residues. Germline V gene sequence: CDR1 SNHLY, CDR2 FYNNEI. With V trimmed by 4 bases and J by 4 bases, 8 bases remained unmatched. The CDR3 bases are TGTGCCAGCAGTGTAAGGGGACTAGCGGGAGATCGAGAGACCCAGTACTTC. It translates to CASSVRGLAGDRETQYF.

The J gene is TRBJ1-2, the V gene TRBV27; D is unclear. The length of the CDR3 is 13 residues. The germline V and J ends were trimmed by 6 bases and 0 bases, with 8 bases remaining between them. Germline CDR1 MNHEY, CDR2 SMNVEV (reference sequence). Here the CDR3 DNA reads TGTGCCAGCAGCACAGTAGCTAACTATGGCTACACCTTC. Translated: CASSTVANYGYTF.

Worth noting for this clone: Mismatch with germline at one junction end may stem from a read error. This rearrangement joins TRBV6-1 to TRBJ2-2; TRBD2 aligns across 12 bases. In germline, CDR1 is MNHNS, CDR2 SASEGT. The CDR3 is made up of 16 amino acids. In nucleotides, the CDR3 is TGTGCCAGCAGTAAAGCACTAGCGGGAGGAATCGGGGAGCTGTTTTTT. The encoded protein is CASSKALAGGIGELFF.

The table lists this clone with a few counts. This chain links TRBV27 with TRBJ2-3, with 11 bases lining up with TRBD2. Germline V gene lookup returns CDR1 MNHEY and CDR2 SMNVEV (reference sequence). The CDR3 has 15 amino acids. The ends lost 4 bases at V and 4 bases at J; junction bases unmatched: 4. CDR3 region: CASSSPLAGADTQYF. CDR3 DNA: TGTGCCAGCAGTTCCCCACTAGCGGGAGCAGATACGCAGTATTTT.

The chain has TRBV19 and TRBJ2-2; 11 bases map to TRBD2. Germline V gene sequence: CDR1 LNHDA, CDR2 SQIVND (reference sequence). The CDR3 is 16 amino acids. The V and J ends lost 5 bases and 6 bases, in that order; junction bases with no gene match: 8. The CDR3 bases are TGTGCCAGTAGTCTTAGCGGGAGGGGGCGAGCCGGGGAGCTGTTTTTT. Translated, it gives CASSLSGRGRAGELFF.

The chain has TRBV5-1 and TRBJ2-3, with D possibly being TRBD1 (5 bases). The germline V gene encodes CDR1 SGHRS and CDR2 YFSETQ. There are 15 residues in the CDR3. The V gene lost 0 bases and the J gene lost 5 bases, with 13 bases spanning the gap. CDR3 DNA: TGCGCCAGCAGCTTGGGGTCTACTCAGGGAGATACGCAGTATTTT. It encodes CASSLGSTQGDTQYF.

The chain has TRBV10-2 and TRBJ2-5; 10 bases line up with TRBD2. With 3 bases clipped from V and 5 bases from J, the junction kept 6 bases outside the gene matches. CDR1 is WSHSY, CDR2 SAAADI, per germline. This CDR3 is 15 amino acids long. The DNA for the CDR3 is TGCGCCAGCAGTGACCCTAGCGGGAGCACTGAGACCCAGTACTTC. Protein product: CASSDPSGSTETQYF.

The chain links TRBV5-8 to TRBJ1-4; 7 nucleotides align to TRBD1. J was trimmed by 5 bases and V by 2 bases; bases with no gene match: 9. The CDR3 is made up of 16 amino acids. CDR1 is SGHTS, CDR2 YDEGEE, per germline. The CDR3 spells CASSLARTTGNEKLFF. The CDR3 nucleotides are TGTGCCAGCAGCTTAGCCCGAACGACAGGGAATGAAAAACTGTTTTTT.

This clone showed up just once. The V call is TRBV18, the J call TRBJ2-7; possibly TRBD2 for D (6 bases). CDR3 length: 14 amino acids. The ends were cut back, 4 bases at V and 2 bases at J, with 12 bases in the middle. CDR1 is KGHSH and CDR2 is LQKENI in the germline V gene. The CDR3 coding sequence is TGTGCCAGCTCACTTGGGGGGAGGACCTACGAGCAGTACTTC. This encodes CASSLGGRTYEQYF.

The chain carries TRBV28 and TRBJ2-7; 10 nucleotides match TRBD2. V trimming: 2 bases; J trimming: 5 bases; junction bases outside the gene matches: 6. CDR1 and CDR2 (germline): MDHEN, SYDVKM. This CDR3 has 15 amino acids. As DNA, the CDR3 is TGTGCCAGCAGTTTAAGCCTAGCGGGAGTAGACGAGCAGTACTTC. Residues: CASSLSLAGVDEQYF.

In DNA form, the CDR3 reads TGCGCCAGCAGCCTTACTTCACTAGCGGGAGGCCCGAATACTCAGTTCTTC. Protein sequence: CASSLTSLAGGPNTQFF. The chain recombines TRBV4-1 with TRBJ2-1; 12 bases line up with TRBD2. The germline V gene has CDR1 MGHRA and CDR2 YSYEKL. Trimming cost V 4 bases and J 13 bases; bases outside gene matches: 17. CDR3 size: 17 residues.

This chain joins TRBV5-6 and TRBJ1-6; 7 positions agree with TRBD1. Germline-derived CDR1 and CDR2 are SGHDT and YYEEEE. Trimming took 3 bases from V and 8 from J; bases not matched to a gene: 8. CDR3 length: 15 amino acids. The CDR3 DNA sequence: TGTGCCAGCAGCTCGAATACAGGGGATGATTCACCCCTCCACTTT. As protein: CASSSNTGDDSPLHF.

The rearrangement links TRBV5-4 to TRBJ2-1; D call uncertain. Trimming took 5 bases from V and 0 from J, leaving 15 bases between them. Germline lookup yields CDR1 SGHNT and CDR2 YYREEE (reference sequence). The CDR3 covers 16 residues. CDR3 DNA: TGTGCCAGCAGTTCTGACTCATTGAGCTCCTACAATGAGCAGTTCTTC. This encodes CASSSDSLSSYNEQFF.

Here the CDR3 DNA reads TGTGCCAGCAGCTTAGGGACAGGGAGAGAGACCCAGTACTTC. Its protein is CASSLGTGRETQYF. This chain links TRBV7-9 with TRBJ2-5, with 8 positions matching TRBD1. Germline-derived CDR1 and CDR2 are SEHNR and FQNEAQ (reference sequence). The trim removed 1 base at V and 4 bases at J, leaving 2 bases unmatched. The CDR3 runs 14 residues.

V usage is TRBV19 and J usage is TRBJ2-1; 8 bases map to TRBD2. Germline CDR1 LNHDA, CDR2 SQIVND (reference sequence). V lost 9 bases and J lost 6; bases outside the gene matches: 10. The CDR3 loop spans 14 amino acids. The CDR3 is CASGGDSGGNEQFF. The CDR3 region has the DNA TGTGCCAGCGGGGGGGACTCCGGGGGCAATGAGCAGTTCTTC.

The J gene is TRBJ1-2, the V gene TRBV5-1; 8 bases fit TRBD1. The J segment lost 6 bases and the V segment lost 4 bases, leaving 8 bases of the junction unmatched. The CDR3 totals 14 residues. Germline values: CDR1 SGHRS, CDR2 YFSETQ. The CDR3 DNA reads TGCGCCAGCAGCCTTGGACAGGGAAGGGATGGCTACACCTTC. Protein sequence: CASSLGQGRDGYTF.

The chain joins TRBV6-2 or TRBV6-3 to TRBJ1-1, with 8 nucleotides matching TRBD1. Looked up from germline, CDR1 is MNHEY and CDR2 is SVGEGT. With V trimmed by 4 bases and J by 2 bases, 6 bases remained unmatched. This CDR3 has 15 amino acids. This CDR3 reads CASSFTGTGNTEAFF. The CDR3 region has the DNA TGTGCCAGCAGTTTCACCGGGACAGGAAACACTGAAGCTTTCTTT.

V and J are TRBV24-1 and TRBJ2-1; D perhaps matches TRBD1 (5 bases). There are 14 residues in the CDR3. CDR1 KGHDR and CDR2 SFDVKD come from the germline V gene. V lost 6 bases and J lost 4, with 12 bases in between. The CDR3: CATSQGGGYNEQFF. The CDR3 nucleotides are TGTGCCACCAGTCAGGGTGGCGGTTACAATGAGCAGTTCTTC.

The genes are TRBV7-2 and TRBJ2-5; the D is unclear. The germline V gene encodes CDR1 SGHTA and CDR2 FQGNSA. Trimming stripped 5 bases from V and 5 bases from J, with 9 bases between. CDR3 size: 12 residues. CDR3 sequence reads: CASSTTRETQYF. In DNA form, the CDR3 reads TGTGCCAGCAGCACCACTCGGGAGACCCAGTACTTC.

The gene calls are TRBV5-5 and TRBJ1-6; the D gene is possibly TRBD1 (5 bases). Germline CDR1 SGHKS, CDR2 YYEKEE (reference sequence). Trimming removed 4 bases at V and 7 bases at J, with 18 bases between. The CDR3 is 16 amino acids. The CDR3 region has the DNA TGTGCCAGCAGCCGGCTAGGGGCCGGGCAAAATTCACCCCTCCACTTT. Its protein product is CASSRLGAGQNSPLHF.

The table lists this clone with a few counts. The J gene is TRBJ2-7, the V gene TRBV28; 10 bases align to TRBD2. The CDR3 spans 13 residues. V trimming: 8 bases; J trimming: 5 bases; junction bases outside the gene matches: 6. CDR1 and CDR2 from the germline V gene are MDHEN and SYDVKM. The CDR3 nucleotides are TGTGCCAGCTTGGCTAGCGGGAGCCACGAGCAGTACTTC. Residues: CASLASGSHEQYF.